Presented here are 11 T cell receptor beta chains from one specimen sequenced in a study of graft-versus-host responses after intestinal transplantation. TCRdb's table, derived via immunoSEQ multiplex PCR, lists solely in-frame clones and lacks some. The sample yields 62,000 or so clones, around 90% seen once. Sequenced here: PBMCs, sampled 26 days after transplant. The receptors derive from a human patient who received an intestinal transplant, so some T cells may come from the graft donor.

This clone appeared a few times. This chain connects TRBV6-6 to TRBJ2-7, with D possibly being TRBD2 (5 bases). Germline-derived CDR1 and CDR2 are MNHNY and SVGAGI (reference sequence). The CDR3 is 16 residues long. The V and J ends lost 2 bases and 0 bases respectively, with 14 bases between them. CDR3 sequence reads: CASSYEGFPNSYEQYF. CDR3 DNA: TGTGCCAGCAGTTACGAGGGCTTCCCAAACTCCTACGAGCAGTACTTC.

J is TRBJ2-3 and V is TRBV28; 12 bases align to TRBD2. This CDR3 has 15 residues. After removal of 7 bases from V and 4 bases from J, the junction contained 6 bases not matched to a gene. CDR1 is MDHEN and CDR2 is SYDVKM in the germline V gene. CDR3 loop: CASTTSGGSPDTQYF. CDR3 bases: TGTGCCAGCACAACTAGCGGGGGGAGTCCAGATACGCAGTATTTT. Based on the CDR3 plus reference TRBV28 and TRBJ2-3, the full variable domain is DVKVTQSSRYLVKRTGEKVFLECVQDMDHENMFWYRQDPGLGLRLIYFSYDVKMKEKGDIPEGYSVSREKKERFSLILESASTNQTSMYLCASTTSGGSPDTQYFGPGTRLTVL.

The chain links TRBV15 to TRBJ1-2; possibly TRBD1 for D (6 bases). This CDR3 comprises 16 residues. V lost 0 bases and J 0 bases, leaving 11 bases between the germline ends. Germline assignment: CDR1 LNHNV and CDR2 YYDKDF (reference sequence). CDR3 sequence reads: CATSRDGGATNYGYTF. Here the CDR3 DNA reads TGTGCCACCAGCAGAGATGGGGGGGCGACTAACTATGGCTACACCTTC.

The V and J genes are TRBV6-5 and TRBJ1-2, with a weak D call TRBD1 (6 bases). Trimming cost V 6 bases and J 8 bases, with 22 bases left between them. The CDR3 loop spans 15 amino acids. Germline V gives CDR1 MNHEY, CDR2 SVGAGI. The CDR3 DNA reads as TGTGCCAGCAGCAACCCCACAGGGCCGGGCGGGGGCTACACCTTC. This gives the protein CASSNPTGPGGGYTF.

V and J are TRBV2 and TRBJ2-1, with TRBD2 identical over 9 bases. Germline V gives CDR1 SNHLY, CDR2 FYNNEI. Germline trimming cut 3 bases from V and 6 bases from J; bases unmatched to any gene: 6. The CDR3 totals 15 residues. CDR3 DNA sequence: TGTGCCAGCAGTGAGCGCGGGGGGGCCTTCAATGAGCAGTTCTTC. Protein: CASSERGGAFNEQFF.

As regards this clone: The identical CDR3 is also encoded by other nucleotide sequences in the sample. This chain joins TRBV19 and TRBJ1-5; D is perhaps TRBD1 (6 bases). Germline values: CDR1 LNHDA, CDR2 SQIVND (reference sequence). The CDR3 is made up of 15 amino acids. V lost 4 bases and J lost 2, with 12 bases in between. DNA of the CDR3: TGTGCCAGTAGTACTTGGGGGCAAGGCAATCAGCCCCAGCATTTT. Its protein is CASSTWGQGNQPQHF. Full variable domain (outside the CDR3, taken from reference TRBV19 and TRBJ1-5): DGGITQSPKYLFRKEGQNVTLSCEQNLNHDAMYWYRQDPGQGLRLIYYSQIVNDFQKGDIAEGYSVSREKKESFPLTVTSAQKNPTAFYLCASSTWGQGNQPQHFGDGTRLSIL.

This clone has a handful of counts. The chain joins TRBV28 to TRBJ2-5; D perhaps matches TRBD1 (5 bases). The V gene lost 6 bases and the J gene lost 4 bases, with 15 bases spanning the gap. CDR1 is MDHEN, CDR2 SYDVKM, per germline. CDR3 size: 14 residues. CDR3 protein: CASRWTLGGETQYF. The CDR3 DNA sequence: TGTGCCAGCAGGTGGACACTCGGTGGAGAGACCCAGTACTTC.

CDR3 bases: TGTGCCAGCAGCTTGCCAGGGGGGCCAGAGACCCAGTACTTC. Translation gives CASSLPGGPETQYF. V usage is TRBV5-4 and J usage is TRBJ2-5; D may be TRBD1 (7 bases). V was cut by 1 base and J by 4 bases, with 11 bases left in between. The germline CDR1 and CDR2 sequences are SGHNT and YYREEE (reference sequence). This CDR3 contains 14 residues.

The sample holds one count of this clone. The chain has TRBV7-8 and TRBJ2-5; TRBD1 matches 8 bases. The last part of the DNA fits TRBJ2-7 better; the J call may be wrong. The CDR3 spans 16 residues. CDR1 SGHVS and CDR2 FQNEAQ come from the germline V gene. CDR3: CASSRGPGQVSYEQYF. The CDR3 DNA follows: TGTGCCAGCAGCCGAGGCCCGGGACAGGTCTCCTACGAGCAGTACTTC.

The chain carries TRBV5-1 and TRBJ1-1; possibly TRBD1 for D (6 bases). V shed 3 bases and J shed 3 bases, with 9 bases lying between them. CDR3 length: 13 amino acids. CDR1 and CDR2 (germline): SGHRS, YFSETQ. CDR3 nucleotides: TGCGCCAGCAGCTCTTCAGGGGACACTGAAGCTTTCTTT. Protein: CASSSSGDTEAFF.

This rearrangement joins TRBV19 to TRBJ2-7, with TRBD1 identical over 11 bases. Germline trimming cut 5 bases from V and 6 bases from J; bases unmatched to any gene: 3. The germline gives CDR1 LNHDA, CDR2 SQIVND (reference sequence). This CDR3 contains 13 residues. CDR3 nucleotides: TGTGCCAGTAGTGCGGGGACAGGGGGCGAGCAGTACGTC. It yields the protein CASSAGTGGEQYV.